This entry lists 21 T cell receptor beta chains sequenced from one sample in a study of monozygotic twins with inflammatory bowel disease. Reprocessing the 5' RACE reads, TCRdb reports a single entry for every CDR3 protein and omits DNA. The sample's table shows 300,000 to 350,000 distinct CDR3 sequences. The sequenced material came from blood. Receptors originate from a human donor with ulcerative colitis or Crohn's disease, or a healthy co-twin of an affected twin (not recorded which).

CDR3 loop: CASSPSRYNEQFF. This rearrangement joins TRBV18 to TRBJ2-1. The CDR3 totals 13 residues. Germline V gene data show CDR1 as KGHSH and CDR2 as LQKENI.

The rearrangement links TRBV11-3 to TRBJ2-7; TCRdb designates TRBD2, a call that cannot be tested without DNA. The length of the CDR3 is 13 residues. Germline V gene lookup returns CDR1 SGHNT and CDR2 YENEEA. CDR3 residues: CASSLEEGREQYF.

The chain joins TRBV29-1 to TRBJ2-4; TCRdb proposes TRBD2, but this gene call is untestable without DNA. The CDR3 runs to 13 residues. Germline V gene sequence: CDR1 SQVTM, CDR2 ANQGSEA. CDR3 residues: CSAEERAKNIQYF.

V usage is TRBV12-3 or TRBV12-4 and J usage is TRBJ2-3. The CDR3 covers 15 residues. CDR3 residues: CASSPWAILTDTQYF.

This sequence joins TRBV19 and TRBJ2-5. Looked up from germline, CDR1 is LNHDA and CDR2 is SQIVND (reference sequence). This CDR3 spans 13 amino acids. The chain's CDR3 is CASGSWDGETQYF.

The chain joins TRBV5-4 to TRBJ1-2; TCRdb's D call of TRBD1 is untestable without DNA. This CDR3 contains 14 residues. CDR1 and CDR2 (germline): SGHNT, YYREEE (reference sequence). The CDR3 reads CASSQGTEVYGYTF.

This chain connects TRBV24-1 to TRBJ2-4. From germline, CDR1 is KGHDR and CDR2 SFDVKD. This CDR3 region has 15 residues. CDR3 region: CATSDSGVAKNIQYF.

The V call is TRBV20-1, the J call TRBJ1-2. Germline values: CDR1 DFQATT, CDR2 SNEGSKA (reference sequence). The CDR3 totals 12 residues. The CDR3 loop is CSALERGYGYTF.

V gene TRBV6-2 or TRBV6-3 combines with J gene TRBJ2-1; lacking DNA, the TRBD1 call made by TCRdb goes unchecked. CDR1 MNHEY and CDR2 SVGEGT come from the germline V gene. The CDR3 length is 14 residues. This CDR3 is CASSYAGGDNEQFF.

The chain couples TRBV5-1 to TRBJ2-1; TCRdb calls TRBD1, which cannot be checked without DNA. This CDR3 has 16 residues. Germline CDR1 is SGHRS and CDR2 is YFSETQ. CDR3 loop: CASSLRPGQENRQQFF.

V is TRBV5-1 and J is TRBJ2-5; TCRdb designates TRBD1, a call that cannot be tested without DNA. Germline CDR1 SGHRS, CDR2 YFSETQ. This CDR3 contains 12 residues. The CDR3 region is CASTGGPETQYF.

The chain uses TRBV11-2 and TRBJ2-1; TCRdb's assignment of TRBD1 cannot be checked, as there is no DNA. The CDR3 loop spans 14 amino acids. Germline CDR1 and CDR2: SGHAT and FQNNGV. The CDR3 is CASSLRGDYNEQFF.

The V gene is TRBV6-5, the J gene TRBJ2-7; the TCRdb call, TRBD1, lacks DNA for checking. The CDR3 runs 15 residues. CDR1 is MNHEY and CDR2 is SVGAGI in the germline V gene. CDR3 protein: CASRYGQKGPYEQYF.

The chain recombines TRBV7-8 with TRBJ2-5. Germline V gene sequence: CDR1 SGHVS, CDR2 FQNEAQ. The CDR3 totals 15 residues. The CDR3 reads CASSFINTGVETQYF.

The CDR3 loop reads CSASRHSYEQYF. V usage is TRBV20-1 and J usage is TRBJ2-7. The CDR3 loop spans 12 amino acids. The germline V gene encodes CDR1 DFQATT and CDR2 SNEGSKA (reference sequence).

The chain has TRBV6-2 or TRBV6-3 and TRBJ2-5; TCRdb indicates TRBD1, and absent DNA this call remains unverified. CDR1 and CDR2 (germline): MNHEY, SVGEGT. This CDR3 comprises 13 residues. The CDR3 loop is CASYGQDQETQYF.

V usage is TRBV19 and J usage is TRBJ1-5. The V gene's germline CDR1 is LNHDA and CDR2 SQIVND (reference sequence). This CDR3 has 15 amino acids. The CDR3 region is CASSIGVGRFQPQHF. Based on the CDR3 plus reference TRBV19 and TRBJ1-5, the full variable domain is DGGITQSPKYLFRKEGQNVTLSCEQNLNHDAMYWYRQDPGQGLRLIYYSQIVNDFQKGDIAEGYSVSREKKESFPLTVTSAQKNPTAFYLCASSIGVGRFQPQHFGDGTRLSIL.

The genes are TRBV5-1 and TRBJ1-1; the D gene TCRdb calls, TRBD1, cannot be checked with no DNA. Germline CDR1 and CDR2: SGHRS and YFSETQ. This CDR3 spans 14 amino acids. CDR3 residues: CASKQGTMNTEAFF.

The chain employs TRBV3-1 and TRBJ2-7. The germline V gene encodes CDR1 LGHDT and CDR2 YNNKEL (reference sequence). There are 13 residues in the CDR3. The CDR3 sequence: CASSQGGVYEQYF.

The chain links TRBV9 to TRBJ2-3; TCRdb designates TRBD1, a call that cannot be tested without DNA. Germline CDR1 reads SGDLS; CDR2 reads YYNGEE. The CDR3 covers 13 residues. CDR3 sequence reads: CASSGNRGGVQYF.

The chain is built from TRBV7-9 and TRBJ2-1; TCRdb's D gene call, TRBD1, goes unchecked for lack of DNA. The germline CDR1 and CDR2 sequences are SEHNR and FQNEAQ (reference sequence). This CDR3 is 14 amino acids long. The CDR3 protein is CASSWMTGGNEQFF.